This T cell receptor beta chain was identified in a study of regulatory T cells in long-lasting Graves disease. Many counts were recorded for this clonotype. iRepertoire HTBI primers and Arm-PCR of CDR3 regions built TCR beta libraries. TCRdb re-called the multiplex PCR reads through MiXCR, storing one row per CDR3 protein. The data hold more than 450,000 distinct CDR3 sequences, with roughly 15% observed a single time. CDR3 length: 12 residues. The V end was cut by 1 base, the J end by 7 bases, with 4 bases between. From germline, CDR1 is SGHAT and CDR2 FQNNGV. Time point: newly diagnosed GD, antithyroid drugs for less than 3 months. The authors made the TCR library using RNA they extracted from PBMCs. Patients hailed from an endocrinology department in Xi'an, China. Another study also made use of these data, one on T cells in Graves' hyperthyroidism and ophthalmopathy. From that report: The HTBI primer set drove a first-round RT-PCR of the TCR CDR3.

V gene TRBV11-2 combines with J gene TRBJ1-4; D gene ambiguous. Source: peripheral blood mononuclear cells (PBMCs), taken at new diagnosis, from a patient treated with antithyroid drugs. This receptor was taken from a man aged 40-49 years with Graves disease. CDR3 DNA: TGTGCCAGCAGCTTAGGGTTTGAAAAACTGTTTTTT. It is translated as CASSLGFEKLFF.